These 21 T cell receptor beta chains were all obtained from the same sample, sequenced in a study of CD4 T cells in relation to SARS-CoV-2 and coronaviruses. These receptors' targets are unknown. Profiled with immunoSEQ multiplex PCR; TCRdb holds only in-frame clones, not every one. The repertoire has some 32,000 clones, about three quarters of them found once; the top ten carry roughly 3.2%. Sequenced input: memory CD4+ T cells from PBMCs, cultured in vitro. Every receptor here comes from an adult with COVID-19.

The chain is built from TRBV11-3 and TRBJ2-1; no clear D gene. Trimming left V 2 bases short and J 0 bases short, with 2 bases between. The CDR3 totals 13 residues. Germline V gives CDR1 SGHNT, CDR2 YENEEA. DNA of the CDR3: TGTGCCAGCAGCTTAAACTCCTACAATGAGCAGTTCTTC. It is translated as CASSLNSYNEQFF.

The chain combines TRBV7-9 with TRBJ2-5, with 7 bases identical to TRBD2. With 4 bases clipped from V and 7 bases from J, the junction kept 18 bases outside the gene matches. This CDR3 comprises 17 residues. Germline V gene data show CDR1 as SEHNR and CDR2 as FQNEAQ (reference sequence). The CDR3 loop is CASSSSIYIGGSVTQYF. As DNA, the CDR3 is TGTGCCAGCAGCTCATCGATCTATATCGGCGGGAGCGTGACCCAGTACTTC.

The rearrangement uses TRBV4-1 and TRBJ2-3; 8 bases are shared with TRBD1. The germline gives CDR1 MGHRA, CDR2 YSYEKL. V trimming: 1 base; J trimming: 2 bases; junction bases outside the gene matches: 8. The CDR3 length is 17 residues. The CDR3 sequence: CASSQGRTGWVTDTQYF. CDR3 in DNA: TGCGCCAGCAGCCAAGGCCGGACAGGGTGGGTCACAGATACGCAGTATTTT.

The genes are TRBV6-6 and TRBJ2-7; 7 bases match TRBD2. The CDR3 extends over 14 amino acids. Germline trimming cut 8 bases from V and 1 base from J; bases unmatched to any gene: 8. Germline assignment: CDR1 MNHNY and CDR2 SVGAGI (reference sequence). The CDR3: CASQEAGLSYEQYF. In DNA, the CDR3 is TGTGCCAGCCAGGAAGCGGGATTATCCTACGAGCAGTACTTC.

The chain links TRBV30 to TRBJ2-6; tentative D call: TRBD2 (5 bases). Trimming removed 3 bases from V and 1 base from J, with 10 bases in between. The CDR3 loop spans 15 amino acids. Germline CDR1 reads GTSNPN; CDR2 reads SVGIG (reference sequence). The CDR3 loop is CAWSDYRSGANVLTF. In nucleotides, the CDR3 is TGTGCCTGGAGCGACTACAGATCTGGGGCCAACGTCCTGACTTTC.

V and J are TRBV7-3 and TRBJ2-4; the D gene is possibly TRBD2 (6 bases). The CDR3 covers 13 residues. CDR1 and CDR2 from the germline V gene are SGHTA and FQGTGA. The V end lost 3 bases, the J end lost 6 bases, and 9 bases lay between the germline ends. The CDR3 loop reads CASSLVSGNIQYF. The CDR3, as DNA: TGTGCCAGCAGCTTGGTTAGCGGAAACATTCAGTACTTC.

The rearrangement uses TRBV7-9 and TRBJ2-1; TRBD2 matches at 9 bases. This CDR3 is 14 amino acids long. The V and J ends lost 4 bases and 7 bases, in that order; junction bases with no gene match: 5. Germline assignment: CDR1 SEHNR and CDR2 FQNEAQ (reference sequence). CDR3 residues: CASSYSGSLNEQFF. The CDR3 DNA follows: TGTGCCAGCAGCTATAGCGGGAGTCTGAATGAGCAGTTCTTC.

This clone has more than one count but fewer than ten. CDR3: CAWTRDRPYGYTF. CDR3 nucleotides: TGTGCCTGGACGAGGGACAGGCCCTATGGCTACACCTTC. The V and J genes are TRBV30 and TRBJ1-2, with TRBD1 matching 8 bases. This CDR3 is 13 amino acids long. Germline CDR1 is GTSNPN and CDR2 is SVGIG (reference sequence). J lost 4 bases, V lost 4 bases, and 5 bases had no gene match.

V usage is TRBV5-5 and J usage is TRBJ1-4, with a tentative D call TRBD1 (5 bases). Germline-derived CDR1 and CDR2 are SGHKS and YYEKEE (reference sequence). The CDR3 is made up of 15 amino acids. Deletions cut 2 bases from V and 3 bases from J, with 11 bases between. The CDR3 DNA reads TGTGCCAGCAGCTTACGGCAGGGCGCTAATGAAAAACTGTTTTTT. Its protein is CASSLRQGANEKLFF.

This CDR3 is CASSERKTAENPYEQYF. The DNA for the CDR3 is TGTGCCAGCAGCGAGAGAAAGACAGCGGAGAATCCCTACGAGCAGTACTTC. The chain recombines TRBV9 with TRBJ2-7; either TRBD1 or TRBD2 may supply D (5 bases each). V lost 3 bases to trimming and J lost 2 bases, with 21 bases between them. This CDR3 has 17 amino acids. From germline, CDR1 is SGDLS and CDR2 YYNGEE.

CDR3 nucleotide sequence: TGTGCCAGCAAACACTTGACAGGGCTGGGTGGCTACACCTTC. It encodes CASKHLTGLGGYTF. V and J are TRBV27 and TRBJ1-2; 7 nucleotides agree with TRBD1. The germline CDR1 and CDR2 sequences are MNHEY and SMNVEV (reference sequence). The J segment lost 7 bases and the V segment lost 7 bases, leaving 12 bases of the junction unmatched. The CDR3 extends over 14 amino acids.

The rearrangement joins TRBV5-4 to TRBJ2-1, with 8 positions matching TRBD2. The length of the CDR3 is 15 residues. The J segment lost 4 bases and the V segment lost 0 bases, leaving 3 bases of the junction unmatched. Germline assignment: CDR1 SGHNT and CDR2 YYREEE (reference sequence). Here the CDR3 DNA reads TGTGCCAGCAGCTTGGTTCTAGCGGGTTACAATGAGCAGTTCTTC. Its translation is CASSLVLAGYNEQFF.

This rearrangement joins TRBV9 to TRBJ2-7, with 10 nucleotides matching TRBD2. Germline CDR1 and CDR2: SGDLS and YYNGEE. The CDR3 spans 16 residues. Germline trimming cut 4 bases from V and 1 base from J; bases unmatched to any gene: 8. The CDR3 reads CASSPGAGGGSYEQYF. The DNA for the CDR3 is TGTGCCAGCAGCCCAGGAGCGGGAGGGGGTTCCTACGAGCAGTACTTC.

The sample holds a few counts of this clone. The chain has TRBV28 and TRBJ2-1; D uncertain. Trimming shortened V by 2 bases and J by 7 bases, and 9 bases separated the two germline ends. The germline V gene has CDR1 MDHEN and CDR2 SYDVKM. CDR3 length: 13 amino acids. In DNA, the CDR3 is TGTGCCAGCAGTTTACAGGTTTCGAATGAGCAGTTCTTC. This sequence encodes CASSLQVSNEQFF.

The chain has TRBV28 and TRBJ2-3; D may be TRBD1 or TRBD2 (5 bases each). Per the germline V gene, CDR1 is MDHEN and CDR2 is SYDVKM. The ends were cut back, 2 bases at V and 1 base at J, with 7 bases in the middle. The CDR3 runs to 14 residues. CDR3 protein: CASSLRGGTDTQYF. Here the CDR3 DNA reads TGTGCCAGCAGTTTAAGAGGGGGCACAGATACGCAGTATTTT. The full variable domain, its missing parts supplied by reference TRBV28 and TRBJ2-3, is DVKVTQSSRYLVKRTGEKVFLECVQDMDHENMFWYRQDPGLGLRLIYFSYDVKMKEKGDIPEGYSVSREKKERFSLILESASTNQTSMYLCASSLRGGTDTQYFGPGTRLTVL.

The gene calls are TRBV2 and TRBJ1-5; 7 nucleotides line up with TRBD1. The CDR3 contains 17 residues. V was pared by 5 bases and J by 5 bases, with 15 bases of the junction left unmatched. Germline V gene data show CDR1 as SNHLY and CDR2 as FYNNEI. CDR3 nucleotide sequence: TGTGCCAGCAGTTTTTCTAAAGACAGGGCCAACTATCAGCCCCAGCATTTT. Amino acid sequence: CASSFSKDRANYQPQHF.

V gene TRBV5-1 combines with J gene TRBJ2-1, with 11 nucleotides matching TRBD2. The CDR3 runs to 15 residues. V trimming: 4 bases; J trimming: 5 bases; junction bases outside the gene matches: 5. The V gene's germline CDR1 is SGHRS and CDR2 YFSETQ. The CDR3 sequence: CASSLSSGRNNEQFF. The CDR3 coding sequence is TGCGCCAGCAGCCTATCTAGCGGGAGGAACAATGAGCAGTTCTTC. Supplemented by reference TRBV5-1 and TRBJ2-1, the full variable domain reads KAGVTQTPRYLIKTRGQQVTLSCSPISGHRSVSWYQQTPGQGLQFLFEYFSETQRNKGNFPGRFSGRQFSNSRSEMNVSTLELGDSALYLCASSLSSGRNNEQFFGPGTRLTVL.

This chain links TRBV4-2 with TRBJ1-4, with 10 bases fitting TRBD1. The CDR3 runs 15 residues. The V gene end was trimmed by 4 bases and the J gene end by 6 bases; junction bases not matched to a gene: 5. Per the germline V gene, CDR1 is LGHNA and CDR2 is YNFKEQ. Here the CDR3 reads CASSPSGTGDEKLFF. The CDR3 nucleotides are TGTGCCAGCAGCCCATCCGGGACAGGGGATGAAAAACTGTTTTTT.

CDR3 bases: TGTGCCAGCGCGCCATCCGGGACGGTTTCCTACGAGCAGTACTTC. Translation gives CASAPSGTVSYEQYF. The gene calls are TRBV3-1 (or the pseudogene TRBV3-2) and TRBJ2-7; the D gene could be TRBD1 or TRBD2 (5 bases each). Trimming shortened V by 8 bases and J by 1 base, and 18 bases separated the two germline ends. CDR3 length: 15 amino acids. CDR1 and CDR2 from the germline V gene are LGHDT and YNNKEL (reference sequence).

The table lists this clone with a few counts. The chain joins TRBV15 to TRBJ2-4, with D perhaps TRBD2 (6 bases). CDR1 and CDR2 from the germline V gene are LNHNV and YYDKDF (reference sequence). Trimming stripped 0 bases from V and 0 bases from J, with 12 bases between. The CDR3 spans 17 residues. As DNA, the CDR3 is TGTGCCACCAGCAGAGATTACGGGGGACTAGCCAAAAACATTCAGTACTTC. It is translated as CATSRDYGGLAKNIQYF. The full variable domain, completed using reference TRBV15 and TRBJ2-4, is DAMVIQNPRYQVTQFGKPVTLSCSQTLNHNVMYWYQQKSSQAPKLLFHYYDKDFNNEADTPDNFQSRRPNTSFCFLDIRSPGLGDTAMYLCATSRDYGGLAKNIQYFGAGTRLSVL.

V gene TRBV6-1 combines with J gene TRBJ2-1; no reliable D call. The CDR3 has 15 residues. From germline, CDR1 is MNHNS and CDR2 SASEGT. V shed 3 bases and J shed 2 bases, with 11 bases lying between them. This chain's CDR3 is CASSDLNPPYNEQFF. In DNA form, the CDR3 reads TGTGCCAGCAGTGATCTCAACCCCCCCTACAATGAGCAGTTCTTC.